Reported below is one T cell receptor beta chain. It has no known antigen specificity. No qualities accompany the bases; no much larger clone lies one base away. The treatment or condition label here, explained by the study, means: some 19 received Ad26.COV2.S at low or high dose, single or two shots; about 5 received placebo; per-sample allocation not given. For vaccine and placebo recipients, the sequenced repertoires came from samples collected on day 63 after the first injection. In Cohort 1b, fewer than 30 adults aged 18-55 years were enrolled at a single site in Boston, USA, between 29 July and 7 August 2020. Ad26.COV2.S consisted of a replication-incompetent adenovirus type 26 vector by which a prefusion-stabilized SARS-CoV-2 spike protein from the original Wuhan strain was expressed. The sample comes from a study of Ad26.COV2.S vaccination and SARS-CoV-2 variants (dated by TCRdb to about 2021). Turning to the overall study: Donors in the vaccine arm were drawn from COV1001, a multicentre, randomized, double-blind, placebo-controlled phase I-IIa trial testing Ad26.COV2.S in healthy adults. Dosing of Ad26.COV2.S was intramuscular, at either 5x10^10 or 1x10^11 viral particles, delivered as one shot or as two shots spaced 56 days apart. TCRbeta repertoire sequencing served as the tool for gauging how specific and how broad the SARS-CoV-2-reactive T cell receptors were following Ad26.COV2.S vaccination. The TCR-sequenced set comprised approximately 32 samples: around 20 Ad26.COV2.S vaccine recipients, 5 placebo recipients and 8 SARS-CoV-2 convalescent individuals. Participants in the trial were split at random into five groups of five each, receiving low-dose or high-dose Ad26.COV2.S once or twice, or else placebo on both occasions. Blinding of investigators to trial group allocation was maintained during experiments and outcome assessment.

The immunoSEQ Assay was the method used to sequence TCRbeta CDR3 regions. After extraction, genomic DNA underwent amplification by bias-controlled multiplex PCR, followed by high-throughput sequencing. The original pipeline was this. Collapsing and filtering of sequences were performed to quantify the absolute abundance of each unique TCRbeta CDR3 region. T cell fraction was estimated by normalizing TCRbeta template counts to usable DNA, with usable DNA measured through amplification of reference genes found in all nucleated cells. Repertoire TCRs were annotated as SARS-CoV-2-specific when V gene, CDR3 amino acid sequence and J gene were exactly matched to a known reactive TCR set. MIRA supplied the reference SARS-CoV-2 TCR set, which was filtered for enrichment in COVID-19-positive ImmuneCODE repertoires so that public or cross-reactive TCRs were removed. Using the MIRA antigens, annotated TCRs were further analysed by specific ORF or by position within an ORF. Breadth was defined as annotated unique rearrangements over total unique productive rearrangements; depth was the summed frequency of those rearrangements. TCR breadth was compared between groups using two-sided Wilcoxon rank-sum tests. The table was pulled from immuneACCESS by TCRdb, which kept in-frame rearrangements only. Such tables lose some clones; where checked, under half of the loss comes from unresolved V genes, and the rest has no known cause. V, J and clone size derive from that table, while D and trimming were established from the DNA sequence. The sample contains 350,000 to 500,000 clones, about 92% of them found a single time. In total, the top ten clones hold roughly 4% of the sample.

Trimming removed 4 bases from V and 4 bases from J, leaving 17 bases between the germline ends. Spanning cysteine to phenylalanine, the CDR3 consists of 15 amino acids. Only the CDR3 portion is preserved as DNA: 45 bases, with reading frame beginning at the first base. The CDR1 and CDR2 encoded by the germline V gene (reference sequence) are SEHNR and FQNEAQ. Overall study outcomes, separate from this receptor: After vaccination, substantial breadth of spike-specific CD8+ and CD4+ T cell responses was reported. The authors noted that the TCR breadth and depth analyses may have underestimated total T cell responses. Spike-specific TCR breadth was higher in Ad26.COV2.S recipients than in placebo recipients (P = 0.0014). Vaccine and placebo recipients had comparable non-spike TCR breadth, which fits with the vaccine containing only spike. The study was not powered for comparison of responses between vaccine doses or regimens.

The starting material was peripheral blood, obtained in a trial of Ad26.COV2.S vaccine versus placebo. The sequence was obtained from a person between 18 and 65 years old who received the Ad26.COV2.S COVID-19 vaccine or a placebo. The sequence joins TRBV7-9 to TRBJ2-7, with the D assignment possibly TRBD1 or TRBD2, given 5 matching bases for each. The sequenced DNA is TGTGCCAGCAGCTACCCAAGTGGGGGTTGGTACGAGCAGTACTTC. It encodes CASSYPSGGWYEQYF.